Listed here are 21 T cell receptor beta chains from one sample, sequenced in a study of identical twins. MiXCR was run by TCRdb on the 5' RACE reads, yielding one entry per CDR3 protein. The sample includes approximately 490,000 distinct CDR3 sequences, about 20% of them seen just once. The same sample was also used in a study of yellow fever vaccine responses in identical twins.

Material: CD4+ T cells sorted from blood. The source of these receptors is a woman younger than 30 in good health.

This clonotype was observed a single time. The chain links TRBV5-1 to TRBJ1-6; possible D gene TRBD1, 6 bases. Trimming left V 4 bases short and J 8 bases short, with 13 bases between. The CDR3 is made up of 14 amino acids. Germline V gene sequence: CDR1 SGHRS, CDR2 YFSETQ. The CDR3 sequence: CASSPRTDYSPLHF. CDR3 sequence (DNA): TGCGCCAGCAGCCCCCGGACAGATTATTCACCCCTCCACTTT.

This clonotype was detected ten times or more. The chain joins TRBV12-3 or TRBV12-4 to TRBJ2-3; D uncertain. Trimming left V 5 bases short and J 6 bases short, with 12 bases between. This CDR3 is 13 amino acids long. CDR3 region: CASSLPNGDTQYF. CDR3 coding DNA: TGTGCCAGCAGTCTCCCCAACGGGGATACGCAGTATTTT.

This clonotype appeared a few times. The chain joins TRBV5-1 to TRBJ2-3; 7 bases agree with TRBD1. The trim removed 3 bases at V and 3 bases at J, leaving 10 bases unmatched. This CDR3 is 16 amino acids long. Germline loops: CDR1 SGHRS, CDR2 YFSETQ. CDR3 coding DNA: TGCGCCAGCAGCTCTGGACAGGATTTGGTAACAGATACGCAGTATTTT. This encodes CASSSGQDLVTDTQYF.

The rearrangement uses TRBV6-5 and TRBJ2-7; 9 bases map to TRBD1. V trimming: 0 bases; J trimming: 6 bases; junction bases outside the gene matches: 9. The germline CDR1 and CDR2 sequences are MNHEY and SVGAGI. The CDR3 consists of 16 residues. This CDR3 is CASSYSPGQGLGEQYF. In DNA, the CDR3 is TGTGCCAGCAGTTACTCTCCGGGACAGGGTTTAGGCGAGCAGTACTTC.

The chain is built from TRBV25-1 and TRBJ2-1; 8 nucleotides match TRBD2. With 4 bases clipped from V and 7 bases from J, the junction kept 9 bases outside the gene matches. The CDR3 spans 15 residues. Per the germline V gene, CDR1 is MGHDK and CDR2 is SYGVNS. In DNA form, the CDR3 reads TGTGCCAGCAGTGCCCCCGGACTAGCTTTAAATGAGCAGTTCTTC. This gives the protein CASSAPGLALNEQFF.

This clonotype appeared a few times. This chain connects TRBV5-5 to TRBJ1-1; D ambiguous. The CDR3 length is 14 residues. V was trimmed by 0 bases and J by 4 bases, leaving 10 bases between them. The V gene's germline CDR1 is SGHKS and CDR2 YYEKEE (reference sequence). The CDR3 protein is CASSLVYRGTEAFF. DNA for the CDR3: TGTGCCAGCAGCTTGGTTTATCGGGGCACTGAAGCTTTCTTT.

This clonotype was detected a few times. CDR3 loop: CASSPPFRQGVYEQYF. The CDR3 DNA sequence: TGTGCCAGCAGCCCTCCCTTTAGACAGGGTGTTTACGAGCAGTACTTC. The chain uses TRBV7-9 and TRBJ2-7, with 7 bases aligning to TRBD1. Germline assignment: CDR1 SEHNR and CDR2 FQNEAQ (reference sequence). Losses at the gene ends were 5 bases for V and 4 bases for J; bases not matched to a gene: 14. This CDR3 is built from 16 residues.

The V call is TRBV5-1, the J call TRBJ2-7; 8 bases align to TRBD2. The V and J ends lost 3 bases and 2 bases, in that order; junction bases with no gene match: 7. Germline V gene data show CDR1 as SGHRS and CDR2 as YFSETQ. CDR3 length: 15 residues. The CDR3 protein is CASSSWTSPTYEQYF. Written as DNA, the CDR3 is TGCGCCAGCAGCTCCTGGACTAGCCCTACCTACGAGCAGTACTTC.

This clonotype was seen only a few times. This sequence joins TRBV4-1 and TRBJ2-2; D is unclear. Germline CDR1 reads MGHRA; CDR2 reads YSYEKL. The CDR3 runs to 18 residues. Trimming left V 0 bases short and J 9 bases short, with 23 bases between. CDR3 DNA: TGCGCCAGCAGCCAAGAGAGAGTTGGAGTCACCAAGGTCCGGGAGCTGTTTTTT. The encoded protein is CASSQERVGVTKVRELFF.

The genes are TRBV5-1 and TRBJ2-1; D is unclear. CDR1 is SGHRS, CDR2 YFSETQ, per germline. This CDR3 comprises 12 residues. The V end was cut by 4 bases, the J end by 7 bases, with 9 bases between. The CDR3 region has the DNA TGCGCCAGCAGCCCTACCCGGAATGAGCAGTTCTTC. Translation gives CASSPTRNEQFF.

V gene TRBV13 combines with J gene TRBJ1-5; 7 nucleotides match TRBD1. Looked up from germline, CDR1 is PRHDT and CDR2 is FYEKMQ (reference sequence). V was pared by 5 bases and J by 7 bases, with 5 bases of the junction left unmatched. This CDR3 contains 13 residues. The CDR3 DNA follows: TGTGCCAGCAGCCGGGACAGAATACAGCCCCAGCATTTT. This encodes CASSRDRIQPQHF.

This clonotype was detected only a few times. J is TRBJ1-1 and V is TRBV7-3, with D uncertain. The CDR3 has 13 residues. Germline assignment: CDR1 SGHTA and CDR2 FQGTGA. Trimming stripped 8 bases from V and 3 bases from J, with 13 bases between. CDR3 residues: CASSRSWDTEAFF. CDR3 DNA: TGTGCCAGCTCCCGGTCGTGGGACACTGAAGCTTTCTTT.

This clonotype came up a few times. This rearrangement joins TRBV7-2 to TRBJ2-5, with 11 bases aligning to TRBD2. Looked up from germline, CDR1 is SGHTA and CDR2 is FQGNSA. The ends lost 1 base at V and 5 bases at J; junction bases unmatched: 12. The CDR3 consists of 18 residues. The CDR3 DNA is TGTGCCAGCAGCTTAGTGCGTACTAGCGGGAGAAAGGGGGAGACCCAGTACTTC. Translation: CASSLVRTSGRKGETQYF.

This clonotype showed up just a few times. The chain joins TRBV29-1 to TRBJ2-3, with a weak D call TRBD2 (5 bases). The V and J ends lost 8 bases and 4 bases respectively, with 16 bases between them. Germline V CDR1 and CDR2: SQVTM, ANQGSEA. This CDR3 comprises 13 residues. The CDR3 region is CSFKEGGPDTQYF. As DNA, the CDR3 is TGCAGCTTCAAAGAGGGCGGGCCAGATACGCAGTATTTT.

This clonotype appeared a few times. V and J are TRBV7-9 and TRBJ1-2; a weak D match, TRBD1 (5 bases). The CDR3 covers 15 residues. Per germline, CDR1 SEHNR and CDR2 FQNEAQ (reference sequence). The V end lost 1 base, the J end lost 0 bases, and 9 bases lay between the germline ends. This CDR3 reads CASSLGRTPNYGYTF. CDR3 DNA sequence: TGTGCCAGCAGCTTAGGTCGGACACCTAACTATGGCTACACCTTC.

The rearrangement uses TRBV20-1 and TRBJ2-6, with a weak D call TRBD2 (6 bases). The CDR3 consists of 15 residues. Germline loops: CDR1 DFQATT, CDR2 SNEGSKA (reference sequence). Between the trimmed V and J ends, which lost 2 bases and 0 bases, there was a span of 8 bases. CDR3 residues: CSARQRASGANVLTF. The CDR3 DNA follows: TGCAGTGCTAGACAGCGGGCCTCTGGGGCCAACGTCCTGACTTTC.

This clonotype was detected a few times. The J gene is TRBJ2-3, the V gene TRBV15; D is possibly TRBD1 (6 bases). In germline, CDR1 is LNHNV, CDR2 YYDKDF (reference sequence). V shed 5 bases and J shed 0 bases, with 12 bases lying between them. This CDR3 has 15 residues. The CDR3 DNA sequence: TGTGCCACCAGCTGGGGGCAAACTAGCACAGATACGCAGTATTTT. It translates to CATSWGQTSTDTQYF.

This chain connects TRBV6-1 to TRBJ2-2; 9 bases fit TRBD2. Trimming cost V 0 bases and J 3 bases; bases outside gene matches: 5. Per germline, CDR1 MNHNS and CDR2 SASEGT. The length of the CDR3 is 17 residues. DNA of the CDR3: TGTGCCAGCAGTGAAGCCAGGCGGGAGGGCCACACCGGGGAGCTGTTTTTT. This gives the protein CASSEARREGHTGELFF.

This rearrangement joins TRBV5-1 to TRBJ2-5; 9 bases map to TRBD1. V was clipped by 4 bases and J by 4 bases; unmatched bases: 11. Germline CDR1 reads SGHRS; CDR2 reads YFSETQ. This CDR3 region has 16 residues. As DNA, the CDR3 is TGCGCCAGCAGCAAACCAGTGGACAGGGGAGGAGAGACCCAGTACTTC. Translation: CASSKPVDRGGETQYF.

This chain links TRBV12-3 or TRBV12-4 with TRBJ2-2, with D possibly TRBD1 on 6 matching bases. This CDR3 region has 15 residues. Trimming shortened V by 6 bases and J by 3 bases, and 14 bases separated the two germline ends. Written as DNA, the CDR3 is TGTGCCAGCAGCCAAACAGGGATACACACCGGGGAGCTGTTTTTT. Residues: CASSQTGIHTGELFF.

A few counts support this clonotype. The chain is built from TRBV6-5 and TRBJ2-7, with 15 nucleotides matching TRBD2. V lost 1 base, J lost 3 bases, and 7 bases stayed unmatched. This CDR3 contains 18 residues. CDR1 and CDR2 from the germline V gene are MNHEY and SVGAGI. This CDR3 reads CASSYWGLAGGGDYEQYF. The CDR3 nucleotides read TGTGCCAGCAGTTACTGGGGACTAGCGGGAGGAGGAGACTACGAGCAGTACTTC.